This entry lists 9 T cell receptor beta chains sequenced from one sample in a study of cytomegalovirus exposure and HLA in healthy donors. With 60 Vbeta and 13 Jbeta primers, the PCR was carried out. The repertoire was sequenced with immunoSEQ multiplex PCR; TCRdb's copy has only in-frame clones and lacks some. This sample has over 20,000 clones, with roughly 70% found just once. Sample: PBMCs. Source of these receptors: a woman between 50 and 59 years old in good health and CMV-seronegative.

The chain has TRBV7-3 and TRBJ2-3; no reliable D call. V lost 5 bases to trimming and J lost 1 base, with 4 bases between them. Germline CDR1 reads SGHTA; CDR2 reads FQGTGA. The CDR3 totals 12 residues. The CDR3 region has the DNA TGTGCCAGCAGCCAGGGCACAGATACGCAGTATTTT. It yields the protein CASSQGTDTQYF.

CDR3 DNA: TGTGCCAGCACCCGAGGGCTTCCCTCTGGGGCCAACGTCCTGACTTTC. Its translation is CASTRGLPSGANVLTF. This chain links TRBV7-9 with TRBJ2-6; maybe TRBD2 (5 bases). The germline gives CDR1 SEHNR, CDR2 FQNEAQ (reference sequence). Trimming shortened V by 7 bases and J by 0 bases, and 13 bases separated the two germline ends. This CDR3 is 16 amino acids long. Full variable domain (rest looked up from reference TRBV7-9 and TRBJ2-6): DTGVSQNPRHKITKRGQNVTFRCDPISEHNRLYWYRQTLGQGPEFLTYFQNEAQLEKSRLLSDRFSAERPKGSFSTLEIQRTEQGDSAMYLCASTRGLPSGANVLTFGAGSRLTVL.

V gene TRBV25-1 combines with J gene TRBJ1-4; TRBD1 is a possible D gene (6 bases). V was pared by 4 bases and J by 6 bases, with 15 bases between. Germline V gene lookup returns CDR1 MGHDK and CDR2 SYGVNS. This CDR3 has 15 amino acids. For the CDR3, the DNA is TGTGCCAGCAGTGTAAGTTCAGGGGATGATGAAAAACTGTTTTTT. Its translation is CASSVSSGDDEKLFF.

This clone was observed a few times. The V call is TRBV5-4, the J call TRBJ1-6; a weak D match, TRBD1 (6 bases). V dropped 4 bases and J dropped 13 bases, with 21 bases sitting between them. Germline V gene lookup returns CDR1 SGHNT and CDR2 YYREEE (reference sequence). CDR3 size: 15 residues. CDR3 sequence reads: CASSLAGRDGQPLHF. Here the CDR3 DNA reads TGTGCCAGCAGCCTTGCTGGGCGAGACGGACAGCCCCTCCACTTT.

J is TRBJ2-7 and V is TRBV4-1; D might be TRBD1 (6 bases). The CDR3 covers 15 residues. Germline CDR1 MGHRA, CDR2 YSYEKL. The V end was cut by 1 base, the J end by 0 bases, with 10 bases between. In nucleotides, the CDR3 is TGCGCCAGCAGCCAAGTTTGGGACAACTCCTACGAGCAGTACTTC. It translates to CASSQVWDNSYEQYF.

CDR3 in amino acids: CSALLQGNQPQHF. CDR3 nucleotide sequence: TGCAGCGCGTTGCTTCAGGGTAATCAGCCCCAGCATTTT. The V gene is TRBV29-1, the J gene TRBJ1-5, with D perhaps TRBD1 (5 bases). V lost 7 bases and J 4 bases, leaving 14 bases between the germline ends. CDR1 SQVTM and CDR2 ANQGSEA come from the germline V gene. The CDR3 covers 13 residues.

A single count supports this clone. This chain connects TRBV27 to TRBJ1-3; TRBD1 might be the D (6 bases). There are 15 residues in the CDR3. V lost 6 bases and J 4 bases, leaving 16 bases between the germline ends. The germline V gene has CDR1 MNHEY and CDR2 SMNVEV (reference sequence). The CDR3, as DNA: TGTGCCAGCAGGTCAGGGGCCCTCGGGGGAAACACCATATATTTT. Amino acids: CASRSGALGGNTIYF.

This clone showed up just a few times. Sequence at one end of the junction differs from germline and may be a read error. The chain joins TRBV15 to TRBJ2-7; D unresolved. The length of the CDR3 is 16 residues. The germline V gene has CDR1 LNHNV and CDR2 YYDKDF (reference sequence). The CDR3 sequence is CATSRGGNPSSDEQYF. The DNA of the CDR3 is TGTGCCACCAGCAGAGGAGGAAATCCCTCCTCCGACGAGCAGTACTTC.

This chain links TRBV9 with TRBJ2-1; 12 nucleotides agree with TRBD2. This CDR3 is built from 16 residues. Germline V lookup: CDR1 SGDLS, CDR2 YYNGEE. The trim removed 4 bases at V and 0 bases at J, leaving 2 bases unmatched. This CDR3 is CASSTSGRSSYNEQFF. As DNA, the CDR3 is TGTGCCAGCAGCACTAGCGGGAGGAGCTCCTACAATGAGCAGTTCTTC.